This T cell receptor (beta chain) was retrieved from a study of post-analysis software for immune sequencing data (dated by TCRdb to the mid-2010s). Context from the whole study: Relapsing-remitting, secondary progressive and progressive-relapsing multiple sclerosis were recorded as disease courses, and subtype annotation was lacking for some patients. The multiple sclerosis patient repertoires were compared with ten to eleven previously published healthy control repertoires from donors aged roughly 6 to 27 years. A subset of samples was prepared in parallel using single-end sample barcoding, then pooled and co-amplified after Illumina adapter ligation.

The library was made by PCR. The sample was run on an Illumina HiSeq 2500. To reduce PCR and sequencing biases, unique molecular identifiers were incorporated into the TCR beta cDNA libraries. Every 1 to 10 million input T cells yielded approximately 500,000 cDNA molecules, meaning each molecule approximated one T cell. The patient libraries were prepared and sequenced using the same protocol as the earlier healthy control dataset. Within a given batch, samples were prepared together, multiplexed and sequenced on the same HiSeq lane. In the original analysis: MIGEC handled the raw barcoded reads, throwing out single-read molecular identifier groups before consensus assembly and CDR3 extraction. VDJtools was used for post-analysis of the clonotype tables, with diversity normalized by down-sampling every dataset to the smallest sample size. Repertoire overlap clustering matched CDR3 amino acid but not nucleotide sequences to correct batch-related cross-sample contamination. Using fastp trimming at Q25 and MiXCR clonotype assembly, TCRdb reanalyzed the public sequencing data and kept in-frame beta chains. Each entry merges the rows of one CDR3 protein and shows their most common DNA and genes. The V and J calls reflect TCRdb's pipeline rather than the authors' work. Counted in this sample were roughly 200,000 distinct CDR3 sequences; 29% of them appeared once. The ten largest make up around 3.7% of the sample.

The germline V gene yields SGHRS for CDR1 and YFSETQ for CDR2. V is cut by 4 bases and J by 1 base, and the space between the germline ends is 18 bases. The CDR3 measures 17 amino acids from cysteine to phenylalanine. The kept DNA is CDR3 alone, 51 bases in frame from the first base. To demonstrate the VDJtools post-analysis software, the study profiled TCR beta repertoires from the peripheral blood of under 15 young patients with multiple sclerosis. The multiple sclerosis patients were children and adolescents between roughly 6 and 17 years of age. This clonotype appeared many times. The antigen it recognizes is unknown. Per-base qualities were not stored, and no clone one base away is much larger. Here is what the overall study found, with its caveats: Significantly lower normalized Chao1 diversity was found in multiple sclerosis patients than in controls, suggesting substantial peripheral T-cell clonal expansion. The control group was slightly older than the multiple sclerosis patient group. Patients showed significantly higher frequencies than controls for 4 or 5 TRBV segments, among them TRBV5-6, TRBV5-1 and TRBV20-1. Direct clustering with F measure showed strong co-clustering of samples prepared in the same batch, prompting a batch-effect correction.

The receptor comes from a girl between 2 and 17 years old with multiple sclerosis. The chain uses TRBV5-1 and TRBJ2-1; the D gene is perhaps TRBD2, from 6 matching bases. Sequencing input: blood. The DNA reads TGCGCCAGCAGCCCCGCGGGGCTAGTCGAATCCTACAATGAGCAGTTCTTC. Translated, it gives CASSPAGLVESYNEQFF.